The entry that follows covers one T cell receptor beta chain sequence. CDR3 length: 13 amino acids. Germline assignment: CDR1 SQVTM and CDR2 ANQGSEA. The ends lost 5 bases at V and 2 bases at J; junction bases unmatched: 5. This sample is drawn from a study of blood T cell repertoires in COVID-19. Original data processing: The assay estimated nucleated cells by amplifying reference gene primers. Libraries were prepared by immunoSEQ multiplex PCR; TCRdb keeps only in-frame clonotypes and omits some of them. V and J calls and clone size are as listed in that table; D and trimming were resolved from the DNA. The sample includes around 99,000 clones, 60% to 85% of them seen just once.

The clonotype comes from a woman aged 80 or older with active or convalescent COVID-19. The V and J genes are TRBV29-1 and TRBJ1-2; 7 bases fit TRBD1. Specimen: peripheral blood. The DNA of the CDR3 is TGCAGCGTTCCGGGACAGCGAAACTATGGCTACACCTTC. Translation gives CSVPGQRNYGYTF.